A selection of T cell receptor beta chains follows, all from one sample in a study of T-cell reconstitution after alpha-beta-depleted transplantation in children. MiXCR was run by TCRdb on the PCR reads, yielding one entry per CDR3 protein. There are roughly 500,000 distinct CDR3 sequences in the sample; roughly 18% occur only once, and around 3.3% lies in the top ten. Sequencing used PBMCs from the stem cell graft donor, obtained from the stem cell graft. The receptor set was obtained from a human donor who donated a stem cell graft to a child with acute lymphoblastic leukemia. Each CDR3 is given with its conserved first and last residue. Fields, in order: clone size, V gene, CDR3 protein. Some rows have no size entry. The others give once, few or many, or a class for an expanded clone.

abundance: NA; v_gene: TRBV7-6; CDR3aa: CASSTGASSYEQYF
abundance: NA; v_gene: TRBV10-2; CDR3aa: CASSTDRGSYNEQFF
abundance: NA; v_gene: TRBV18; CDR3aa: CASSRSRGVAKNIQYF
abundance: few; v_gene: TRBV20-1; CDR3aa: CSARPGLASYEQYF
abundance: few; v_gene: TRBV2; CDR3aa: CASIPGLLNYGYTF
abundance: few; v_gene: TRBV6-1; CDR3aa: CASSDLSRQPQHF
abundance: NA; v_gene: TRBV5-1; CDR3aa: CASTSEANVLTF
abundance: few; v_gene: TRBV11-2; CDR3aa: CASRQQGVRTDTQYF
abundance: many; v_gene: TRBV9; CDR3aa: CASSETGGQPYGYTF
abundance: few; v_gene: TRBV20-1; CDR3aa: CSAWGDRDYEQYF
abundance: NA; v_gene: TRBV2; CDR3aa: CASSDYFQETQYF
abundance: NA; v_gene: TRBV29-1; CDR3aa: CSVERLTGVNTGELFF
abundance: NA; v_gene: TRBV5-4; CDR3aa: CASSGSSGGYNEQFF
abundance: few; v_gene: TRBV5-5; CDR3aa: CASSLAAGEEEQYF
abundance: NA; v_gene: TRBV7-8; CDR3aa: CASSDSLEETQYF
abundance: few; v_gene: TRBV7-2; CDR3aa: CASSLLSTSWYEQYF
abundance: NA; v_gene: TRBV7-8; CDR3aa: CASSFSRLAGGTDTQYF
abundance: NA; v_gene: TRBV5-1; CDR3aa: CASSFQEWGETQYF
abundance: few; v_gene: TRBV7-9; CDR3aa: CASSPSGSGNEQFF
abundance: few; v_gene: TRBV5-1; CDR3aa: CASSGISYNEQFF
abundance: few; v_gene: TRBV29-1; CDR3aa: CSVDPGNYGYTF
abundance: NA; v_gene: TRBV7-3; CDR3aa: CASSINPGLAGGRQFF
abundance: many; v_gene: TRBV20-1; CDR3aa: CSARDGTREKLFF
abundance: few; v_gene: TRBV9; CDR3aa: CASSVGGQSFDGYTF
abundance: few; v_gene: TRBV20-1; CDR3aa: CSASQPGNEQFF
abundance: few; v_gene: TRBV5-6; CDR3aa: CASSLLGGASYGYTF
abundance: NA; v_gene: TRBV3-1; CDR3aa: CASSPRGLGGLNIQYF
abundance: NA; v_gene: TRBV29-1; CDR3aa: CSVDTSGRMGEQFF
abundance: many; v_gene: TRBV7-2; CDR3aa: CASSSGQRLAGGRSGELFF
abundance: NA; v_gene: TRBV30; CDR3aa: CAWTTWGNTGELFF
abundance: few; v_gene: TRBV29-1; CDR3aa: CSVEVSGSSTDTQYF
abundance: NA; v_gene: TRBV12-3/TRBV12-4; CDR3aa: CASSLLAPTGTGELFF
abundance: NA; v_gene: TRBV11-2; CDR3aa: CASSHSWTGETQYF
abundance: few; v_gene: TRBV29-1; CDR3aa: CSVRTTHNEQFF
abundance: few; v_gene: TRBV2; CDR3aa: CASTTLAGMVNTQYF
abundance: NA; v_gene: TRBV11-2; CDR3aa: CASSAGTGNTEAFF